The entry below gives a single T cell receptor beta chain sequence along with its context. The antigen is unknown. The CDR3 extends over 12 amino acids. Germline V gene lookup returns CDR1 SGHTA and CDR2 FQGNSA. V lost 3 bases, J lost 10 bases, and 12 bases lay in between. This record belongs to a study of blood T cells in healthy people across ages. The overall study: Capturing about one barcoded beta molecule per two T cells was achieved by template switching. Study-level results: Diversity estimates from one million T cells were considered underestimates.

The second PCR ran about 6 to 12 cycles with a sample-barcoded 5' primer and J-beta primers. MiXCR, applied by TCRdb to the 5' RACE reads, yields one record per CDR3 protein. The repertoire holds around 800,000 distinct CDR3 sequences, with approximately 24% as singletons. Each of the donors had roughly 10 milliliters of peripheral blood drawn into EDTA-treated Vacutainer tubes. The sample was also linked to a second study, of T cells of mothers and their children.

Sequenced: blood. The source of this sequence is a boy younger than 18 in good health. The V gene is TRBV7-2, the J gene TRBJ1-1, with D tentatively TRBD1 (6 bases). This CDR3 reads CASSLTPGAAFF. The CDR3 bases are TGTGCCAGCAGCTTGACCCCAGGGGCAGCTTTCTTT.